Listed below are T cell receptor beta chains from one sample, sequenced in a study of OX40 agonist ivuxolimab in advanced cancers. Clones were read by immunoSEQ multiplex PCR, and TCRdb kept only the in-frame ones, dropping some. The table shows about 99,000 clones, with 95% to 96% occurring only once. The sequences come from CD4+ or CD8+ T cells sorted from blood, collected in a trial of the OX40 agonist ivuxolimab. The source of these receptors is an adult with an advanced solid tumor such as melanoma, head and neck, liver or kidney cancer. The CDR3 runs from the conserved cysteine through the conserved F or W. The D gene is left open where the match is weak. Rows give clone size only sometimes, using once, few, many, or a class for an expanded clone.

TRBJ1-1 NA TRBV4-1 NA TGCGCCAGCAGCCAAAAACCGGGACCGCCTCACACTGAAGCTTTCTTT CASSQKPGPPHTEAFF
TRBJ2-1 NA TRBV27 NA TGTGCCAGCAGTTTATCGGCGGGCGAGCAGTTCTTC CASSLSAGEQFF
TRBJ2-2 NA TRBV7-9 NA TGTGCCAGCACCCTCCCCGGGGCCGGGGAGCTGTTTTTT CASTLPGAGELFF
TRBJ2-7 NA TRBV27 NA TGTGCCAGCAGTGCGGGGTCAGCCTACGAGCAGTACTTC CASSAGSAYEQYF
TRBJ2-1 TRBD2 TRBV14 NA TGTGCCAGCAGCCTAGTTAGCGGGTCCTACAATGAGCAGTTCTTC CASSLVSGSYNEQFF
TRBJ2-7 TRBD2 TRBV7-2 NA TGTGCCAGCAGCAACCCGGGACTATTCTACGAGCAGTACTTC CASSNPGLFYEQYF
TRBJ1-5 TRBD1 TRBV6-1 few TGTGCCAGCAGTTCCCGACAGGGTAGCAATCAGCCCCAGCATTTT CASSSRQGSNQPQHF
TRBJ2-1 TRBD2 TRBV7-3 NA TGTGCCAGCAGCCTGCCGGGACTAGCGGGGGCCACGATCTCCTACAATGAGCAGTTCTTC CASSLPGLAGATISYNEQFF
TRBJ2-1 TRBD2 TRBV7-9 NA TGTGCCAGCAGCTTAGTAGGGACTACTAAAATATACAATGAGCAGTTCTTC CASSLVGTTKIYNEQFF
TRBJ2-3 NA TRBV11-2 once TGTGCCAGCAGCTGGGGCCGGGCAGGGGTAACAGATACGCAGTATTTT CASSWGRAGVTDTQYF
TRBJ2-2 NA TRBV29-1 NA TGCAGCGTTGGCGGAGCGAACACCGGGGAGCTGTTTTTT CSVGGANTGELFF
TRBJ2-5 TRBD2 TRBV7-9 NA TGTGCCAGCAGCTCCATACTAGCGGGGGAAGAGACCCAGTACTTC CASSSILAGEETQYF
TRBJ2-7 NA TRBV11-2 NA TGTGCCAGCAGGCCTGGGGCTACTCTTAACCACGAGCAGTACTTC CASRPGATLNHEQYF
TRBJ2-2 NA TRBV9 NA TGTGCCAGCAGCGGGACCGGGGAGCTGTTTTTT CASSGTGELFF
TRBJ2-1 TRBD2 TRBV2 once TGTGCCAGCAGTCCCGGGACTATCTCCTACAATGAGCAGTTCTTC CASSPGTISYNEQFF
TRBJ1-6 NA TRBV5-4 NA TGTGCCAGCAGCTTGGACACCCCGAGCTCCTATAATTCACCCCTCCACTTT CASSLDTPSSYNSPLHF
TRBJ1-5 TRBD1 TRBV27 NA TGTGCCAGCAGTTTATCGGGACAGGGAGGCCAGCCCCAGCATTTT CASSLSGQGGQPQHF
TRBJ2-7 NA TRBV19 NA TGTGCCAGTAGTATAGATCTTGGATTTTCTAACGAGCAGTACTTC CASSIDLGFSNEQYF
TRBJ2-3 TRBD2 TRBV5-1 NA TGCGCCAGCAGCCAAGGGACTAGCGATGGCCCAGATACGCAGTATTTT CASSQGTSDGPDTQYF
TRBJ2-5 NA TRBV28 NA TGTGCCAGCAGTCTCCTGGGGGGTGAAGAGACCCAGTACTTC CASSLLGGEETQYF
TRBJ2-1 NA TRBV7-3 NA TGTGCCAGCAGCTTAAGTGGGAGCCCCACGGATGAGCAGTTCTTC CASSLSGSPTDEQFF
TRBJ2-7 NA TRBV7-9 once TGTGCCAGCAGCTCCTTTAGGGGGGAGGTCTACGATGAGCAGTACTTC CASSSFRGEVYDEQYF
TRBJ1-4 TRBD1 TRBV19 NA TGTGCCAGTAGCCCAGGAGGACAGGCTGGCGAAAAACTGTTTTTT CASSPGGQAGEKLFF
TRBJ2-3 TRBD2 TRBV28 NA TGTGCCAGCAGTTTATCCTCCCAGGGACTAGCGGGGGGTGCCACAGATACGCAGTATTTT CASSLSSQGLAGGATDTQYF
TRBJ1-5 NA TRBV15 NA TGTGCCACCAGCAACACAATCCGGGACCCAAATCAGCCCCAGCATTTT CATSNTIRDPNQPQHF
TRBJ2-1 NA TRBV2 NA TGTGCCAGCATCCAGGGGGGCGATGAGCAGTTCTTC CASIQGGDEQFF
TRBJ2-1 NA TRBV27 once TGTGCCAGCAGTTTAAGGCGGATCTACAATGAGCAGTTCTTC CASSLRRIYNEQFF
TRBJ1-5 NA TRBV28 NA TGTGCCAGCAGTTTTTTTAGCGAGGGGGACTTCGGAAGCAATCAGCCCCAGCATTTT CASSFFSEGDFGSNQPQHF
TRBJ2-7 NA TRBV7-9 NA TGTGCCAGCAGCTTAAGGACAGCTTCCTACGAGCAGTACTTC CASSLRTASYEQYF
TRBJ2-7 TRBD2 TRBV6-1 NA TGTGCCAGCAGTGAATCTAGCGGGGCCTCCTACGAGCAGTACTTC CASSESSGASYEQYF
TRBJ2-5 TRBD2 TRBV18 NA TGTGCCAGCTCACCGTGGCCAGCGGGAGGGCCAGAGACCCAGTACTTC CASSPWPAGGPETQYF
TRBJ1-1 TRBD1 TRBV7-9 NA TGTGCCAGCAGCAAGCCCGGGACAGGGGACGGTGAAGCTTTCTTT CASSKPGTGDGEAFF
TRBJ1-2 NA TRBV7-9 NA TGTGCCAGCAGCTTAGCACAGATCTATGGCTACACCTTC CASSLAQIYGYTF
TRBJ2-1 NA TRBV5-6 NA TGTGCCAGCACCCTGGATCCTATGGGGGGTAGCTATATCAATGAGCAGTTCTTC CASTLDPMGGSYINEQFF
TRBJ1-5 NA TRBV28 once TGTGCCAGCAGTCCTCAGGCGGTATCGTGGCAGCCCCAGCATTTT CASSPQAVSWQPQHF
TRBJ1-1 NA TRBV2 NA TGTGCCAGCAGCGCGGGGACTGAAGCTTTCTTT CASSAGTEAFF
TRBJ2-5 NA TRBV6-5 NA TGTGCCAGCAGTGACAGGAACCAAGAGACCCAGTACTTC CASSDRNQETQYF
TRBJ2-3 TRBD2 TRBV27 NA TGTGCCAGCAGTTTCGGGGGGGACACAGATACGCAGTATTTT CASSFGGDTDTQYF
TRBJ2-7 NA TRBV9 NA TGTGCCAGCAGCGTAGAGGGCCAGGGGTCCCACGAGCAGTACTTC CASSVEGQGSHEQYF
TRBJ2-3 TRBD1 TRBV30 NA TGTGCCTGGAGTGAGGGACAGGGGGCAGGAGATACGCAGTATTTT CAWSEGQGAGDTQYF
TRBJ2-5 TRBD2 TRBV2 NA TGTGCCAGCAGTTCCCTGGGGGGGATGCCCCGCCAAGAGACCCAGTACTTC CASSSLGGMPRQETQYF
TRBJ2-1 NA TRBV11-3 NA TGTGCCAGCAGCCCCTACAGAGACAGCTCCTACAATGAGCAGTTCTTC CASSPYRDSSYNEQFF
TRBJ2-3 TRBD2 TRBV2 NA TGTGCCAGCAGGCCCCCTAGCGGGGCAGATACGCAGTATTTT CASRPPSGADTQYF
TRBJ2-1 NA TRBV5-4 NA TGTGCCAGCAGGATAAGGGGGGGGTCCTACAATGAGCAGTTCTTC CASRIRGGSYNEQFF
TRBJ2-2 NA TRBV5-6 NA TGTGCCAGCAGCCCAAGGCTAAGCGGTGGCGTCACCGGGGAGCTGTTTTTT CASSPRLSGGVTGELFF
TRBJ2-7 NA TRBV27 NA TGTGCCAGCAGTTTAGCAGGGGCGAGCTCCTACGAGCAGTACTTC CASSLAGASSYEQYF
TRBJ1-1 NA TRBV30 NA TGTGCCTGGAGGGACTGGGAATATCCTGAAGCTTTCTTT CAWRDWEYPEAFF
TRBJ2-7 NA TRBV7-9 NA TGTGCCAGCAGCTTCGGGGTCACCTACGAGCAGTACTTC CASSFGVTYEQYF
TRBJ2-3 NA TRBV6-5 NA TGTGCCAGCAGTTATGGCCAGGGAGCAGATACGCAGTATTTT CASSYGQGADTQYF
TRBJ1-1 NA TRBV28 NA TGTGCCAGCAGTTTACAGGGCAACCTCAACACTGAAGCTTTCTTT CASSLQGNLNTEAFF
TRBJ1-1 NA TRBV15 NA TGTGCCACCAGCAGTGCGATGAACACTGAAGCTTTCTTT CATSSAMNTEAFF
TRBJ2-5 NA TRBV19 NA TGTGCCAGTAGTATGGGTGGGACCCAGTACTTC CASSMGGTQYF
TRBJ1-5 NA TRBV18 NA TGTGCCAGCTCATCCAGTGAGGTACAGAATAGCAATCAGCCCCAGCATTTT CASSSSEVQNSNQPQHF
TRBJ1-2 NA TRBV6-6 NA TGTGCCAGCAGTATGTTTGCAGGGAGAAAGACCTATGGCTACACCTTC CASSMFAGRKTYGYTF